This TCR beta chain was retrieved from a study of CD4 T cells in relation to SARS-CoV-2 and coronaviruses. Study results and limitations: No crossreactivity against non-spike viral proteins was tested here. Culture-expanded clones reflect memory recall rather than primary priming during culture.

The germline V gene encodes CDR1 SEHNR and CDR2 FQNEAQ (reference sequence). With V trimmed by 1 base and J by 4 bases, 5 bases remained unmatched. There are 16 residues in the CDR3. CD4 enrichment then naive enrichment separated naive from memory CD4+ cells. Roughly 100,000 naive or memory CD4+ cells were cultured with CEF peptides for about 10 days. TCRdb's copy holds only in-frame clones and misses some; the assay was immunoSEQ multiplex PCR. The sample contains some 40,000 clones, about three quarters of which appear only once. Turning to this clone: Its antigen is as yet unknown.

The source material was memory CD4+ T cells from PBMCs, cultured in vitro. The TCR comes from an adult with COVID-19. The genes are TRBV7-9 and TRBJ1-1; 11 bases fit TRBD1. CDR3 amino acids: CASSLGEGTGGTEAFF. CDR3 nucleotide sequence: TGTGCCAGCAGCTTAGGGGAGGGGACAGGGGGCACTGAAGCTTTCTTT.